Listed here are 5 T cell receptor beta chains from one sample, sequenced in a study of T cells in Graves' hyperthyroidism and ophthalmopathy. Amplification of TCR beta CDR3 regions used RNA as the template. Carried out on the TCR CDR3, a first-round RT-PCR used the HTBI primer set. TCRdb reprocessed the multiplex PCR reads with MiXCR, giving one entry per CDR3 protein. The data show about 300,000 distinct CDR3 sequences, roughly 19% seen once. Material for sequencing was blood. These receptors were collected from a man over 45 with Graves' ophthalmopathy.

The chain employs TRBV19 and TRBJ2-1; D is possibly TRBD2 (6 bases). Germline V gene sequence: CDR1 LNHDA, CDR2 SQIVND (reference sequence). V was cut by 5 bases and J by 0 bases, with 14 bases left in between. The CDR3 is made up of 16 amino acids. CDR3 region: CASSAGAGISYNEQFF. The CDR3 DNA is TGTGCCAGTAGTGCGGGTGCGGGGATCTCCTACAATGAGCAGTTCTTC.

This clonotype has a count of ten or more. J is TRBJ2-3 and V is TRBV5-1; TRBD1 might be the D (6 bases). V was trimmed by 3 bases and J by 0 bases, leaving 11 bases between them. CDR3 size: 15 residues. Germline V lookup: CDR1 SGHRS, CDR2 YFSETQ. In nucleotides, the CDR3 is TGCGCCAGCAGCTGGTTGGGGGCGAGCACAGATACGCAGTATTTT. Its translation: CASSWLGASTDTQYF.

The chain employs TRBV28 and TRBJ2-3; the match to TRBD2 covers 11 bases. V lost 5 bases to trimming and J lost 6 bases; unmatched junction nucleotides: 10. CDR1 and CDR2 from the germline V gene are MDHEN and SYDVKM. The CDR3 length is 16 residues. CDR3: CASSILTSGRTDTQYF. CDR3 sequence (DNA): TGTGCCAGCAGTATACTTACTAGCGGGAGAACCGATACGCAGTATTTT.

The chain carries TRBV9 and TRBJ2-3; 10 nucleotides agree with TRBD2. Germline values: CDR1 SGDLS, CDR2 YYNGEE. This CDR3 spans 18 amino acids. Germline trimming cut 3 bases from V and 3 bases from J; bases unmatched to any gene: 13. The DNA for the CDR3 is TGTGCCAGCAGCGAAGCCAGCGGGAGGGAGGGTTGGACAGATACGCAGTATTTT. Encoded protein: CASSEASGREGWTDTQYF.

The rearrangement joins TRBV6-5 to TRBJ1-1; D not resolved. CDR3 size: 14 residues. V was pared by 0 bases and J by 1 base, with 6 bases between. Germline CDR1 is MNHEY and CDR2 is SVGAGI. This chain's CDR3 is CASSYSDSNTEAFF. CDR3 sequence (DNA): TGTGCCAGCAGTTACTCGGATTCGAACACTGAAGCTTTCTTT.